These T cell receptor beta chains were read from a single sample in a study of blood T cell repertoires in COVID-19. The method was immunoSEQ multiplex PCR; TCRdb's version includes in-frame clones alone and lacks a portion of them. The data show hundreds of thousands of clones, just over 85% seen once. Sequences were obtained from peripheral blood. These receptors all stem from a woman aged 25 to 39 with active or convalescent COVID-19. Both conserved end residues are part of each CDR3. D genes are given only for firm matches. Size is omitted from some rows. Given values are once, few, many or a class for expanded clones.

clone size,CDR3 length,J gene,V gene,D gene,CDR3 protein,CDR3 DNA
NA,15,TRBJ2-7,TRBV4-1,NA,CASSLSPTTTYEQYF,TGCGCCAGCAGCCTTAGCCCCACTACTACCTACGAGCAGTACTTC
NA,11,TRBJ2-1,TRBV6-1,NA,CASSEFQEQFF,TGTGCCAGCAGTGAATTTCAGGAGCAGTTCTTC
NA,13,TRBJ1-2,TRBV5-1,NA,CASSPTSNYGYTF,TGCGCCAGCAGCCCGACATCTAACTATGGCTACACCTTC
NA,16,TRBJ1-1,TRBV4-2,TRBD1,CASSQGSLGQYTEAFF,TGTGCCAGCAGCCAAGGTTCTTTGGGACAGTACACTGAAGCTTTCTTT
once,18,TRBJ2-7,TRBV5-1,NA,CASPSGGQGGGSYYEQYF,TGCGCCAGCCCCTCAGGGGGGCAGGGTGGAGGCTCCTACTACGAGCAGTACTTC
NA,12,TRBJ2-1,TRBV2,NA,CASSGSLGEQFF,TGTGCCAGCAGTGGATCCCTGGGCGAGCAGTTCTTC
once,13,TRBJ2-1,TRBV5-6,TRBD1,CASSRPTGTGPFF,TGTGCCAGCAGCCGCCCCACCGGGACAGGGCCGTTCTTC
NA,15,TRBJ1-2,TRBV30,TRBD1,CAWSPRDRSNYGYTF,TGTGCCTGGAGTCCAAGGGACAGGTCTAACTATGGCTACACCTTC
NA,14,TRBJ2-7,TRBV20-1,NA,CSASLRAGSYEQYF,TGCAGTGCTAGTCTGCGGGCGGGCTCCTACGAGCAGTACTTC
NA,15,TRBJ1-1,TRBV5-1,TRBD1,CASSLAQGARTEAFF,TGCGCCAGCAGCTTGGCCCAGGGGGCGCGAACTGAAGCTTTCTTT
NA,16,TRBJ2-7,TRBV18,TRBD2,CASSPPGASGGYEQYF,TGTGCCAGCTCACCACCAGGAGCTAGCGGGGGGTACGAGCAGTACTTC
once,16,TRBJ2-7,TRBV27,NA,CASSPSEGAIAYEQYF,TGTGCCAGCAGTCCTAGCGAGGGGGCGATCGCCTACGAGCAGTACTTC
NA,14,TRBJ1-1,TRBV29-1,NA,CSVDSGTSGPEAFF,TGCAGCGTTGACTCGGGAACTTCAGGTCCTGAAGCTTTCTTT
NA,14,TRBJ1-5,TRBV2,NA,CASSLQNSNQPQHF,TGTGCCAGCAGTCTACAGAATAGCAATCAGCCCCAGCATTTT
NA,13,TRBJ1-2,TRBV28,NA,CASSTGMNYGYTF,TGTGCCAGCAGTACCGGGATGAACTATGGCTACACCTTC
NA,15,TRBJ1-1,TRBV18,NA,CASSISGDGNTEAFF,TGTGCCAGCTCAATCTCGGGGGACGGGAACACTGAAGCTTTCTTT
NA,17,TRBJ2-7,TRBV6-2/TRBV6-3,TRBD2,CASSPGTSGPPSYEQYF,TGTGCCAGCAGTCCGGGGACTAGCGGCCCTCCCTCCTACGAGCAGTACTTC
NA,13,TRBJ2-7,TRBV4-1,NA,CASRGRDTYEQYF,TGCGCCAGCAGAGGCAGGGATACCTACGAGCAGTACTTC
NA,15,TRBJ1-1,TRBV30,NA,CAWSPTGITNTEAFF,TGTGCCTGGAGCCCTACAGGGATTACGAACACTGAAGCTTTCTTT
NA,15,TRBJ2-5,TRBV7-7,NA,CASSPQTGSQETQYF,TGTGCCAGCAGCCCTCAGACAGGCAGCCAAGAGACCCAGTACTTC
NA,16,TRBJ2-1,TRBV10-2,TRBD2,CASTSGLLSSYNEQFF,TGCGCCAGCACTAGCGGACTACTTAGCTCCTACAATGAGCAGTTCTTC
NA,14,TRBJ1-4,TRBV19,NA,CASSTQATNEKLFF,TGTGCCAGTAGTACACAGGCAACTAATGAAAAACTGTTTTTT
NA,16,TRBJ2-2,TRBV19,NA,CASTTQTTVNTGELFF,TGTGCCAGTACCACTCAGACTACTGTGAACACCGGGGAGCTGTTTTTT
NA,16,TRBJ2-1,TRBV9,TRBD2,CASSVGGLPDYHEQFF,TGTGCCAGCAGCGTAGGGGGACTACCAGATTATCATGAGCAGTTCTTC
NA,15,TRBJ1-5,TRBV2,TRBD1,CASRVTGGVNQPQHF,TGTGCCAGCAGAGTTACAGGGGGCGTTAATCAGCCCCAGCATTTT
NA,17,TRBJ1-1,TRBV5-1,TRBD1,CASSFLLPGTGGTEAFF,TGCGCCAGCAGCTTTCTCTTACCCGGGACAGGGGGGACTGAAGCTTTCTTT
NA,19,TRBJ2-2,TRBV5-6,NA,CASSLVTGTKGTYTGELFF,TGTGCCAGCAGCTTGGTCACCGGGACAAAGGGGACCTACACCGGGGAGCTGTTTTTT
few,11,TRBJ1-1,TRBV20-1,NA,CSAGSGPEAFF,TGCAGTGCTGGGTCAGGGCCTGAAGCTTTCTTT
NA,13,TRBJ1-1,TRBV7-9,NA,CASSLLFLTEAFF,TGTGCCAGCAGCTTACTCTTTTTAACTGAAGCTTTCTTT
NA,15,TRBJ2-1,TRBV27,TRBD2,CASSLAERPYNEQFF,TGTGCCAGCAGTCTAGCGGAACGACCATACAATGAGCAGTTCTTC
NA,14,TRBJ1-2,TRBV24-1,NA,CATSDSRGRDGYTF,TGTGCCACCAGTGATTCCAGAGGGAGGGATGGCTACACCTTC
NA,15,TRBJ2-1,TRBV6-1,TRBD2,CASSERGGSYNEQFF,TGTGCCAGCAGTGAGCGGGGGGGCTCCTACAATGAGCAGTTCTTC
NA,14,TRBJ2-7,TRBV7-2,NA,CASKVSGASYEQYF,TGTGCCAGCAAAGTTTCGGGAGCGTCCTACGAGCAGTACTTC
NA,16,TRBJ2-1,TRBV4-1,TRBD1,CASSQDVQGEYNEQFF,TGCGCCAGCAGCCAAGACGTCCAGGGGGAATACAATGAGCAGTTCTTC
NA,11,TRBJ1-2,TRBV20-1,NA,CSASGGEGYTF,TGCAGTGCTTCGGGGGGCGAAGGCTACACCTTC
NA,16,TRBJ2-2,TRBV6-1,TRBD2,CASSEALAGVGGELFF,TGTGCCAGCAGTGAAGCGCTAGCGGGGGTGGGGGGGGAGCTGTTTTTT
NA,15,TRBJ2-7,TRBV10-3,NA,CAIRGAFPESYEQYF,TGTGCCATCAGGGGGGCGTTCCCGGAGTCCTACGAGCAGTACTTC